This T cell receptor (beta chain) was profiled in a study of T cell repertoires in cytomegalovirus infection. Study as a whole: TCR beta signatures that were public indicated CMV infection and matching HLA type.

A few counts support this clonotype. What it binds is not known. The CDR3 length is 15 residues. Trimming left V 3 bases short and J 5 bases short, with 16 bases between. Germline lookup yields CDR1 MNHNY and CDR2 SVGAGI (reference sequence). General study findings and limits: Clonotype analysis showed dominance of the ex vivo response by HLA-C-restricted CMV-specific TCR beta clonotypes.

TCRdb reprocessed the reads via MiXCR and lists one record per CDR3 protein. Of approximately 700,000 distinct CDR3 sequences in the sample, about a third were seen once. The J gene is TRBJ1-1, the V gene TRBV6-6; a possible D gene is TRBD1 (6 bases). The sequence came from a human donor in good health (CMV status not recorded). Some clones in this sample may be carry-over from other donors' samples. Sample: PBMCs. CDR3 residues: CASSYDRGALTEAFF. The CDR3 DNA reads TGTGCCAGCAGTTATGATAGGGGGGCGCTGACTGAAGCTTTCTTT.